This T cell receptor (beta chain) came from a study of beta chain features in type 1 diabetes. Study results and caveats: With patients and controls alike, PCR might favor shorter templates to an equal degree.

This clone occurred a few times. Its antigen is not identified. The whole isolated RNA underwent reverse transcription, so sequencing captured expressed TCRB transcripts. The assay was immunoSEQ multiplex PCR, and TCRdb's table has in-frame clones only and misses some. The table records about 290,000 clones, 7.5% to 9.5% of them present only once. There are 15 residues in the CDR3. The V and J ends lost 1 base and 8 bases respectively, with 15 bases between them. Germline V lookup: CDR1 SEHNR, CDR2 FQNEAQ (reference sequence). Sequencing used central memory CD4+ T cells from blood. This clonotype was obtained from a woman aged 18-29 years in good health. The chain is built from TRBV7-9 and TRBJ1-5, with D maybe TRBD1 (6 bases). DNA for the CDR3: TGTGCCAGCAGCTTAGGACTCCCAGGGGCCGAGCCCCAGCATTTT. Amino acids: CASSLGLPGAEPQHF.